This T cell receptor (beta chain) was sequenced during a study of blood T cell repertoires in COVID-19. The table came from immunoSEQ multiplex PCR; TCRdb's copy has only in-frame clones and leaves some out. The data hold about 87,000 clones, with about 80% observed a single time. Material for sequencing was peripheral blood. This TCR came from a woman aged 45 to 65 with acute or convalescent COVID-19.

CDR3 residues: CASSELKTRGYTF. CDR3 in DNA: TGTGCCAGCAGTGAATTGAAGACTCGGGGCTACACCTTC. The chain uses TRBV6-1 and TRBJ1-2, with D hard to call. This CDR3 region has 13 residues. The germline V gene has CDR1 MNHNS and CDR2 SASEGT. Trimming pared 2 bases from V and 8 bases from J, leaving 12 bases between.